Following are 19 T cell receptor beta chains from one sample sequenced in a study of blood T cell repertoires in COVID-19. TCRdb's table, derived via immunoSEQ multiplex PCR, lists solely in-frame clones and lacks some. The table has some 200,000 clones, roughly 80% seen once. Sample: peripheral blood. The source of these receptors is a woman older than 75 with acute or convalescent COVID-19.

The chain couples TRBV10-3 to TRBJ2-5; the D gene is possibly TRBD1 (5 bases). Germline V gene lookup returns CDR1 ENHRY and CDR2 SYGVKD. The CDR3 totals 14 residues. The V and J ends lost 4 bases and 5 bases respectively, with 14 bases between them. CDR3 in DNA: TGTGCCATCAGTGGGGGTGGGGCAGAGGAGACCCAGTACTTC. It encodes CAISGGGAEETQYF.

The chain uses TRBV2 and TRBJ1-2, with D possibly matching TRBD1 (6 bases). CDR1 is SNHLY and CDR2 is FYNNEI in the germline V gene. With 5 bases removed from V and 4 bases from J, the gap between germline ends came to 20 bases. The CDR3 sequence is 16 residues long. The CDR3 sequence is CASSRGTLGSSYGYTF. The CDR3 region has the DNA TGTGCCAGCAGTCGAGGGACACTCGGGTCGAGCTATGGCTACACCTTC.

This clone was counted once. CDR3 loop: CASTTAQGAPGNTIYF. In DNA form, the CDR3 reads TGTGCCAGCACCACGGCACAGGGGGCGCCTGGAAACACCATATATTTT. This rearrangement joins TRBV6-6 to TRBJ1-3; TRBD1 matches at 9 bases. Germline assignment: CDR1 MNHNY and CDR2 SVGAGI (reference sequence). V was pared by 7 bases and J by 2 bases, with 9 bases of the junction left unmatched. The CDR3 extends over 16 amino acids.

V usage is TRBV7-2 and J usage is TRBJ2-1, with D perhaps TRBD2 (6 bases). V lost 0 bases, J lost 8 bases, and 8 bases lay in between. The CDR3 is made up of 13 amino acids. The V gene's germline CDR1 is SGHTA and CDR2 FQGNSA. CDR3 amino acids: CASSLAGGDEQFF. The CDR3, as DNA: TGTGCCAGCAGCTTAGCTGGAGGGGATGAGCAGTTCTTC. Together with reference TRBV7-2 and TRBJ2-1, the CDR3 gives the full variable domain: GAGVSQSPSNKVTEKGKDVELRCDPISGHTALYWYRQSLGQGLEFLIYFQGNSAPDKSGLPSDRFSAERTGGSVSTLTIQRTQQEDSAVYLCASSLAGGDEQFFGPGTRLTVL.

This sequence joins TRBV19 and TRBJ1-1; 10 nucleotides align to TRBD1. The CDR3 covers 18 residues. From germline, CDR1 is LNHDA and CDR2 SQIVND (reference sequence). Unmatched junction bases numbered 14, after V lost 7 bases and J lost 0 bases. The CDR3: CASTHGRQGALMNTEAFF. The CDR3 DNA reads as TGTGCCAGTACCCATGGACGACAGGGGGCCCTCATGAACACTGAAGCTTTCTTT.

This chain joins TRBV23-1 and TRBJ1-2; D is perhaps TRBD1 (6 bases). TRBV23-1 is sorted into the ORF group, with uncertain function. Trimming shortened V by 6 bases and J by 5 bases, and 25 bases separated the two germline ends. This CDR3 region has 17 residues. CDR3 residues: CASRTALSGEKAYGYTF. DNA of the CDR3: TGCGCCAGCAGGACTGCCCTATCAGGGGAAAAGGCTTATGGCTACACCTTC.

The J gene is TRBJ1-2, the V gene TRBV3-1 (or the pseudogene TRBV3-2), with 10 bases that match TRBD1. V gave up 0 bases and J gave up 4 bases; unmatched junction bases: 8. Germline V lookup: CDR1 LGHDT, CDR2 YNNKEL (reference sequence). The CDR3 contains 17 residues. CDR3 DNA sequence: TGTGCCAGCAGCCAAGAGCGGGGGACAGGGGTGATCTATGGCTACACCTTC. Translation: CASSQERGTGVIYGYTF.

In this sample, this clone turned up a few times. The gene calls are TRBV7-2 and TRBJ2-3; D is unclear. Germline V gene lookup returns CDR1 SGHTA and CDR2 FQGNSA. This CDR3 is built from 16 residues. V was pared by 1 base and J by 2 bases, with 13 bases between. The CDR3 loop reads CASSLVSDTFTDTQYF. For the CDR3, the DNA is TGTGCCAGCAGCTTAGTATCAGACACCTTCACAGATACGCAGTATTTT.

V gene TRBV19 combines with J gene TRBJ1-1; possibly TRBD1 for D (5 bases). Trimming cost V 4 bases and J 3 bases, with 15 bases left between them. Germline assignment: CDR1 LNHDA and CDR2 SQIVND (reference sequence). This CDR3 comprises 15 residues. This chain's CDR3 is CASSTLRGVDTEAFF. The CDR3 bases are TGTGCCAGTAGTACCCTACGGGGGGTCGACACTGAAGCTTTCTTT.

The chain couples TRBV6-6 to TRBJ2-3; 10 nucleotides agree with TRBD2. Germline CDR1 reads MNHNY; CDR2 reads SVGAGI (reference sequence). V gave up 5 bases and J gave up 1 base; unmatched junction bases: 9. CDR3 length: 17 residues. CDR3 DNA: TGTGCCAGCAGTCAAAGGGTAGCGGGAGGACGCACAGATACGCAGTATTTT. Translating it yields CASSQRVAGGRTDTQYF.

This sequence joins TRBV5-1 and TRBJ2-5; TRBD2 agrees at 8 bases. The length of the CDR3 is 15 residues. J was trimmed by 5 bases and V by 0 bases; bases with no gene match: 6. Per germline, CDR1 SGHRS and CDR2 YFSETQ. As DNA, the CDR3 is TGCGCCAGCAGCTTGGATACGGGAGGGGGTGAGACCCAGTACTTC. Translating gives CASSLDTGGGETQYF. The entire variable domain, with the rest obtained from reference TRBV5-1 and TRBJ2-5, is as follows: KAGVTQTPRYLIKTRGQQVTLSCSPISGHRSVSWYQQTPGQGLQFLFEYFSETQRNKGNFPGRFSGRQFSNSRSEMNVSTLELGDSALYLCASSLDTGGGETQYFGPGTRLLVL.

This sequence joins TRBV28 and TRBJ2-5; the match to TRBD1 covers 8 bases. CDR1 is MDHEN and CDR2 is SYDVKM in the germline V gene. Unmatched junction bases numbered 7, after V lost 5 bases and J lost 2 bases. This CDR3 is 15 amino acids long. CDR3 sequence: CASSGGGQGQETQYF. The CDR3 nucleotides read TGTGCCAGCAGTGGGGGCGGACAGGGTCAAGAGACCCAGTACTTC.

J is TRBJ1-2 and V is TRBV28, with 7 bases aligning to TRBD1. Germline CDR1 MDHEN, CDR2 SYDVKM. The CDR3 extends over 15 amino acids. J was trimmed by 0 bases and V by 4 bases; bases with no gene match: 5. The CDR3 sequence: CASSSTGVSNYGYTF. As DNA, the CDR3 is TGTGCCAGCAGTTCTACAGGGGTGTCTAACTATGGCTACACCTTC.

This clone has just one count. V is TRBV19 and J is TRBJ1-6, with D uncertain. Trimming removed 4 bases from V and 9 bases from J, with 22 bases in between. The CDR3 covers 17 residues. Germline V CDR1 and CDR2: LNHDA, SQIVND (reference sequence). The chain's CDR3 is CASSTGRDGLSGSPLHF. The CDR3 coding sequence is TGTGCCAGTAGTACCGGGAGAGACGGGCTTTCGGGTTCACCCCTCCACTTT.

The gene calls are TRBV24-1 and TRBJ1-2; D not certain. This CDR3 has 12 amino acids. Germline V CDR1 and CDR2: KGHDR, SFDVKD. V lost 2 bases and J 4 bases, leaving 4 bases between the germline ends. This CDR3 reads CATSDSVYGYTF. The CDR3 nucleotides read TGTGCCACCAGTGATTCCGTCTATGGCTACACCTTC.

The gene calls are TRBV7-3 and TRBJ2-7, with TRBD2 as a possible D gene (5 bases). Germline V gene sequence: CDR1 SGHTA, CDR2 FQGTGA. V was cut by 5 bases and J by 1 base, with 9 bases left in between. The CDR3 extends over 13 amino acids. In nucleotides, the CDR3 is TGTGCCAGCAGCACTAGAGAATCCTACGAGCAGTACTTC. Protein product: CASSTRESYEQYF. The whole variable domain, filled in from reference TRBV7-3 and TRBJ2-7, reads GAGVSQTPSNKVTEKGKYVELRCDPISGHTALYWYRQSLGQGPEFLIYFQGTGAADDSGLPNDRFFAVRPEGSVSTLKIQRTERGDSAVYLCASSTRESYEQYFGPGTRLTVT.

The chain is built from TRBV30 and TRBJ1-5, with 8 positions matching TRBD1. Unmatched junction bases numbered 14, after V lost 5 bases and J lost 2 bases. Germline V lookup: CDR1 GTSNPN, CDR2 SVGIG (reference sequence). The CDR3 covers 17 residues. The CDR3 is CAWGSGTGPRGNQPQHF. CDR3 DNA: TGTGCCTGGGGCTCCGGGACAGGCCCTAGGGGCAATCAGCCCCAGCATTTT.

V is TRBV3-1 (or the pseudogene TRBV3-2) and J is TRBJ1-4; 9 bases agree with TRBD1. The CDR3 consists of 16 residues. V lost 3 bases, J lost 12 bases, and 14 bases stayed unmatched. Germline CDR1 LGHDT, CDR2 YNNKEL (reference sequence). The CDR3 DNA reads as TGTGCCAGCAGCCACTCTCCCGGGACAGGGATGGATCAACTGTTTTTT. This translates into CASSHSPGTGMDQLFF.

The chain uses TRBV27 and TRBJ1-1, with TRBD1 as a possible D gene (5 bases). V was pared by 2 bases and J by 4 bases, with 11 bases between. CDR1 MNHEY and CDR2 SMNVEV come from the germline V gene (reference sequence). This CDR3 has 14 residues. CDR3 in amino acids: CASSLREGFTEAFF. The CDR3 nucleotides read TGTGCCAGCAGTTTAAGGGAGGGGTTCACTGAAGCTTTCTTT.